Included here is one T cell receptor beta chain sequence, with context. Its target is not known. These gene names are mouse names. Read data end 4 residues before the CDR3 end; the end is taken from the germline J gene. The junction had 7 bases not matched to a gene; V was cut back by 3 bases and J by 2 bases. The germline CDR1 and CDR2 sequences are NSQYPW and LRSPGD (reference sequence). The CDR3 runs to 17 residues. A panel of CD4, CD8alpha, NKG2D, NKG2ACE and other markers served to sort pooled cutaneous lymph node cells. As the sequencing template, cDNA was produced by extracting RNA and reverse transcribing it. Measured with immunoSEQ multiplex PCR; TCRdb has only the in-frame clones, and not every one. Sampling found 200,000 to 300,000 clones, none seen once. This specimen comes from a study of CD8+ T cells in alopecia areata. Whole-study context: Transfer of skin from approximately 6-13-month-old C3H/HeJ graft donors with spontaneous alopecia was made to approximately 7-11-week-old female C3H/HeJ mice.

General study results and limits: Sharing of TCR sequences between patients (possibly for HLA-related reasons) was less clear than in mice. Clonality exceeded that of normal scalp in lesional scalp, most notably in alopecia totalis/universalis.

This TCR was sampled from a C3H/HeJ mouse with alopecia areata. MHC haplotype here: H2-k. The chain uses TRBV1 and TRBJ2-5, with 11 bases that match TRBD1. The material sequenced was CD4+ T cells sorted from a lymph node. CDR3 DNA, as far as it was read: TGCACCTGCAGTGCGACCGGGACAGGGGGAGGCCAAGAC. It encodes CTCSATGTGGGQD. The full CDR3 reads CTCSATGTGGGQDTQYF.